Presented here are 6 T cell receptor beta chains from one specimen sequenced in a study of blood T cell repertoires in COVID-19. TCRdb keeps only in-frame clones here, not all; method: immunoSEQ multiplex PCR. The repertoire holds around 200,000 clones, with 84% as singletons. The sequenced sample consisted of peripheral blood. The receptors were gathered from a woman of 80 years or more with active or convalescent COVID-19.

V is TRBV28 and J is TRBJ1-5, with D hard to call. The length of the CDR3 is 12 residues. V shed 4 bases and J shed 10 bases, with 11 bases lying between them. Germline V gives CDR1 MDHEN, CDR2 SYDVKM. CDR3 protein: CASSSGDVPQHF. The DNA of the CDR3 is TGTGCCAGCAGTTCCGGAGACGTTCCCCAGCATTTT.

The chain employs TRBV11-3 and TRBJ2-1; weak D call: TRBD1 (5 bases). This CDR3 region has 14 residues. The V end lost 0 bases, the J end lost 8 bases, and 11 bases lay between the germline ends. The V gene's germline CDR1 is SGHNT and CDR2 YENEEA. The CDR3, as DNA: TGTGCCAGCAGCTTAGATGGCCAGGGTTATGAGCAGTTCTTC. Translation gives CASSLDGQGYEQFF.

The chain recombines TRBV6-2 or TRBV6-3 with TRBJ2-3; D perhaps matches TRBD1 (6 bases). Germline CDR1 MNHEY, CDR2 SVGEGT. V was cut by 0 bases and J by 4 bases, with 17 bases left in between. The CDR3 extends over 17 amino acids. CDR3 in amino acids: CASSYSRGRKMADTQYF. In DNA form, the CDR3 reads TGTGCCAGCAGTTACTCCAGGGGCAGGAAAATGGCAGATACGCAGTATTTT.

V gene TRBV19 combines with J gene TRBJ2-7; a weak D match, TRBD2 (5 bases). V was clipped by 3 bases and J by 4 bases, with 16 bases between them. Germline V gives CDR1 LNHDA, CDR2 SQIVND (reference sequence). The CDR3 extends over 15 amino acids. Here the CDR3 reads CASSIVLGVRYEQYF. CDR3 sequence (DNA): TGTGCCAGTAGTATTGTTTTGGGAGTGCGGTACGAGCAGTACTTC.

The chain carries TRBV5-1 and TRBJ2-3; 11 positions match TRBD2. Germline trimming cut 6 bases from V and 4 bases from J; bases unmatched to any gene: 16. The germline CDR1 and CDR2 sequences are SGHRS and YFSETQ. This CDR3 region has 18 residues. The CDR3 sequence is CASTIGWASGGTSDTQYF. Written as DNA, the CDR3 is TGCGCCAGCACCATAGGATGGGCTAGCGGGGGGACTTCAGATACGCAGTATTTT.

The chain employs TRBV7-9 and TRBJ1-2; TRBD1 agrees at 8 bases. The J segment lost 4 bases and the V segment lost 5 bases, leaving 15 bases of the junction unmatched. CDR3 size: 17 residues. Germline V gives CDR1 SEHNR, CDR2 FQNEAQ (reference sequence). The CDR3 bases are TGTGCCAGCAGCCTCCAGGGGCAGGGGGCAAAAGGCTATGGCTACACCTTC. Its protein product is CASSLQGQGAKGYGYTF.